These 13 T cell receptor beta chains were all obtained from the same sample, sequenced in a study of beta chain features in type 1 diabetes. Expressed TCRB transcripts were sequenced after all isolated RNA was converted to cDNA. Some clones are missing from TCRdb's copy, which holds only in-frame ones; the method was immunoSEQ multiplex PCR. Found here are 350,000 to 450,000 clones, 14% of them singletons; the top ten hold roughly 0.035%. The sequenced material came from naive CD4+ T cells from blood. These receptors all come from a man under 40 in good health.

The V call is TRBV7-2, the J call TRBJ2-5, with a weak D call TRBD1 (6 bases). The CDR3 covers 16 residues. V was shortened by 1 base and J by 0 bases, with 12 bases between the two germline ends. The germline gives CDR1 SGHTA, CDR2 FQGNSA. The CDR3 sequence: CASSLDGDKYQETQYF. CDR3 coding DNA: TGTGCCAGCAGCTTAGATGGGGACAAGTACCAAGAGACCCAGTACTTC.

This clone has just one count. The rearrangement joins TRBV29-1 to TRBJ1-3; D is ambiguous. The CDR3 extends over 14 amino acids. Germline lookup yields CDR1 SQVTM and CDR2 ANQGSEA. With 2 bases removed from V and 1 base from J, the gap between germline ends came to 9 bases. CDR3 nucleotides: TGCAGCGTTGAATATGGGAGTTCTGGAAACACCATATATTTT. Translation gives CSVEYGSSGNTIYF. The complete variable domain, with remaining parts taken from reference TRBV29-1 and TRBJ1-3, reads SAVISQKPSRDICQRGTSLTIQCQVDSQVTMMFWYRQQPGQSLTLIATANQGSEATYESGFVIDKFPISRPNLTFSTLTVSNMSPEDSSIYLCSVEYGSSGNTIYFGEGSWLTVV.

This chain connects TRBV6-1 to TRBJ2-7; D is undetermined. V was trimmed by 1 base and J by 2 bases, leaving 9 bases between them. In germline, CDR1 is MNHNS, CDR2 SASEGT. The CDR3 runs 14 residues. This chain's CDR3 is CASSEGTTTYEQYF. CDR3 DNA: TGTGCCAGCAGTGAAGGTACCACCACCTACGAGCAGTACTTC.

V gene TRBV9 combines with J gene TRBJ2-5, with TRBD2 identical over 9 bases. J lost 3 bases, V lost 3 bases, and 9 bases had no gene match. Germline V CDR1 and CDR2: SGDLS, YYNGEE. This CDR3 is built from 16 residues. In DNA form, the CDR3 reads TGTGCCAGCAGCGCCGGACTAAGACTAGCGGAAGAGACCCAGTACTTC. Encoded protein: CASSAGLRLAEETQYF.

This rearrangement joins TRBV21-1 to TRBJ1-3. TRBV21-1 is annotated as a pseudogene. This CDR3 contains 17 residues. The CDR3 reads CASSKGRGTGSGNTIYF. For the CDR3, the DNA is TGTGCCAGCAGCAAAGGTCGGGGAACGGGTTCTGGAAACACCATATATTTT.

The CDR3 nucleotides read TGTGCCAGCAGCTACGGACAGGGGGGCCAAGAGACCCAGTACTTC. The encoded protein is CASSYGQGGQETQYF. The chain has TRBV7-9 and TRBJ2-5; the match to TRBD1 covers 10 bases. The CDR3 contains 15 residues. V dropped 4 bases and J dropped 1; count of bases not matched to a gene: 3. CDR1 is SEHNR, CDR2 FQNEAQ, per germline (reference sequence).

This clone was seen only a few times. The rearrangement joins TRBV7-9 to TRBJ2-1; D may be TRBD2 (6 bases). The CDR3 runs 17 residues. The V and J ends lost 5 bases and 4 bases respectively, with 21 bases between them. CDR1 SEHNR and CDR2 FQNEAQ come from the germline V gene (reference sequence). The CDR3 here is CASSPTWGSREYNEQFF. The CDR3 DNA is TGTGCCAGCAGCCCCACTTGGGGGAGCCGGGAGTACAATGAGCAGTTCTTC.

This clone has a handful of counts. The chain uses TRBV29-1 and TRBJ2-1; D possibly corresponds to TRBD2 (5 bases). V shed 6 bases and J shed 1 base, with 16 bases lying between them. The V gene's germline CDR1 is SQVTM and CDR2 ANQGSEA. This CDR3 region has 15 residues. The CDR3 coding sequence is TGCAGCGTCGTCCCAGTGTCGGGGTCCTACAATGAGCAGTTCTTC. Protein: CSVVPVSGSYNEQFF.

This clone has just a few counts. This sequence joins TRBV19 and TRBJ2-5; D might be TRBD1 or TRBD2, each matching 5 bases. Trimming shortened V by 6 bases and J by 4 bases, and 12 bases separated the two germline ends. This CDR3 region has 13 residues. CDR1 LNHDA and CDR2 SQIVND come from the germline V gene (reference sequence). CDR3 loop: CASSRTGGETQYF. In DNA form, the CDR3 reads TGTGCCAGTAGCAGAACAGGAGGAGAGACCCAGTACTTC.

The chain recombines TRBV5-1 with TRBJ2-6; D remains ambiguous. Germline V lookup: CDR1 SGHRS, CDR2 YFSETQ. The V and J ends lost 0 bases and 0 bases respectively, with 7 bases between them. The CDR3 spans 16 residues. The DNA for the CDR3 is TGCGCCAGCAGCTTGGACGGTTTCTCTGGGGCCAACGTCCTGACTTTC. This encodes CASSLDGFSGANVLTF.

The chain joins TRBV7-2 to TRBJ2-3; D perhaps matches TRBD2 (5 bases). Germline lookup yields CDR1 SGHTA and CDR2 FQGNSA. V lost 4 bases and J 0 bases, leaving 5 bases between the germline ends. The CDR3 has 13 amino acids. The CDR3 DNA reads as TGTGCCAGCAGCTGGACTAGCACAGATACGCAGTATTTT. Translating it yields CASSWTSTDTQYF.

A note on this clone: Other DNA sequences of this sample code for an identical CDR3. This chain links TRBV9 with TRBJ2-5, with TRBD2 identical over 12 bases. This CDR3 is built from 15 residues. The V and J ends lost 0 bases and 5 bases, in that order; junction bases with no gene match: 2. Germline CDR1 reads SGDLS; CDR2 reads YYNGEE. The DNA for the CDR3 is TGTGCCAGCAGCGTAGCTAGCGGGAGGGCTGAGACCCAGTACTTC. Protein product: CASSVASGRAETQYF. The full variable domain, in which reference TRBV9 and TRBJ2-5 provide the parts outside the CDR3, is DSGVTQTPKHLITATGQRVTLRCSPRSGDLSVYWYQQSLDQGLQFLIQYYNGEERAKGNILERFSAQQFPDLHSELNLSSLELGDSALYFCASSVASGRAETQYFGPGTRLLVL.

This clone has a handful of counts. The chain links TRBV29-1 to TRBJ1-5, with a tentative D call TRBD1 (5 bases). Germline CDR1 is SQVTM and CDR2 is ANQGSEA. The CDR3 contains 13 residues. Between the trimmed V and J ends, which lost 4 bases and 3 bases, there was a span of 10 bases. CDR3 nucleotides: TGCAGCGTTGCGACAGCTATCAATCAGCCCCAGCATTTT. Translation gives CSVATAINQPQHF.